This T cell receptor (beta chain) originates from a study of identifying expanded T cells in peripheral blood. Germline-derived CDR1 and CDR2 are SGHTA and FQGNSA. V shed 4 bases and J 7 bases; nucleotides not matched to a gene: 9. This CDR3 has 15 amino acids. In regard to this clone: Its antigen remains unknown.

Notes on the study in general: Variance in clone template counts between approximately 2-week samples significantly increased with total template count across all healthy donors. Over approximately two and four weeks, about 15 and 19 clones changed, versus around 1.1 between replicates.

Sequencing used immunoSEQ multiplex PCR; TCRdb keeps in-frame clones, though not all of them. Altogether 85,000 to 90,000 clones are present, approximately 86% being singletons, with the ten largest covering around 5.6%. Healthy donors had no documented immune events, such as infections, while sampled. This chain joins TRBV7-2 and TRBJ2-1; 8 bases match TRBD1. Material for sequencing was blood. The receptor was isolated from a person aged 18-70 years in good health. CDR3 sequence (DNA): TGTGCCAGCAGCTCGGCGACAGGGGTTGTAAATGAGCAGTTCTTC. Protein: CASSSATGVVNEQFF.